The sequence of this T cell receptor beta chain was determined in a study of T cell repertoires in cytomegalovirus infection. Study context: Peptides in the study included HLA-C-restricted and HLA-B-restricted CMV epitopes. Both a matching HLA type and CMV infection were indicated by public TCR beta signatures. Study results and limitations: In two of eight donors, the top clonotype was HLA-C-restricted CMV-specific. Adding up the frequency of public TCR beta families identified people who carried CMV plus the relevant HLA.

With regard to this clonotype: Antigen specificity is unknown.

Per germline, CDR1 MNHNS and CDR2 SASEGT. The CDR3 runs to 13 residues. Deletions cut 11 bases from V and 4 bases from J, with 17 bases between. One entry per CDR3 protein results from TCRdb running MiXCR on the reads. Here the sample spans 700,000 to 950,000 distinct CDR3 sequences, 30% to 35% being singletons. This chain links TRBV6-1 with TRBJ1-1; D remains unclear. This sequence was found in a human donor in good health (CMV status not recorded). Some clones in this sample may be carry-over from other donors' samples. Material: cultured CD8+ T cells from PBMCs, obtained from culture after CMV antigen stimulation. Here the CDR3 DNA reads TGTGCCCCCCCCACGGTCGAGGGCACTGAAGCTTTCTTT. This encodes CAPPTVEGTEAFF.